The entry below gives a single TCR beta chain sequence along with its context. Its matching antigen is unknown. The sample belongs to a study of T cell repertoires and HLA-DP antigens. Whole-study context: Versus self, one alloantigen differed at one groove amino acid, the other at some eleven. Pre-culture CD4+ samples used about 1,100 ng DNA versus around 230 ng for CD137+CD4+ sorts. Findings of the study overall: Against one allele, clones undetected before culture averaged approximately 36%; against the other, 50.6%.

Germline loops: CDR1 LNHDA, CDR2 SQIVND (reference sequence). The V and J ends lost 1 base and 7 bases, in that order; junction bases with no gene match: 14. This CDR3 spans 17 amino acids. Clones were read by immunoSEQ multiplex PCR, and TCRdb kept only the in-frame ones, dropping some. The sample lists over 100,000 clones, approximately 92% occurring once. The sequence came from a woman between 18 and 29 years old in good health and CMV-seronegative. The chain is built from TRBV19 and TRBJ2-7; 9 bases are a match to TRBD1. The sequenced sample consisted of CD4+ T cells from PBMCs. CDR3 coding DNA: TGTGCCAGTAGTATAGTCCTAACCGGGACAGGGTCGGAAGAGCAGTACTTC. This codes for CASSIVLTGTGSEEQYF.